Listed below are T cell receptor beta chains from one sample, sequenced in a study of T cells in Graves' hyperthyroidism and ophthalmopathy. TCRdb re-called the multiplex PCR reads with MiXCR, one entry per CDR3 protein. The sample yields over 350,000 distinct CDR3 sequences, around 15% seen once. The sample consisted of blood. All receptors come from a man aged 18 to 29 with Graves' ophthalmopathy. Each CDR3 is given with its conserved first and last residue.

j_call: TRBJ2-1; v_call: TRBV2; cdr3_aa: CASSDDRGGQFF
j_call: TRBJ2-4; v_call: TRBV5-1; cdr3_aa: CASSLQEGLKNIQYF
j_call: TRBJ2-3; v_call: TRBV2; cdr3_aa: CASSEAQVGATQYF
j_call: TRBJ2-5; v_call: TRBV15; cdr3_aa: CATSRGDRVEWETQYF
j_call: TRBJ2-5; v_call: TRBV7-9; cdr3_aa: CASSASGQETQYF
j_call: TRBJ2-7; v_call: TRBV11-3; cdr3_aa: CASSLDSQIPREQYF
j_call: TRBJ1-1; v_call: TRBV5-6; cdr3_aa: CASSSTGMSNTEAFF
j_call: TRBJ1-2; v_call: TRBV14; cdr3_aa: CASSQERTGYRGYTF
j_call: TRBJ2-5; v_call: TRBV7-2; cdr3_aa: CASSLGGPRETQYF
j_call: TRBJ2-7; v_call: TRBV7-9; cdr3_aa: CASSWGTGVKEQYF
j_call: TRBJ1-2; v_call: TRBV12-3/TRBV12-4; cdr3_aa: CASSLGSYGYTF
j_call: TRBJ1-1; v_call: TRBV11-3; cdr3_aa: CASSTDSGTEAFF
j_call: TRBJ2-7; v_call: TRBV6-1; cdr3_aa: CASSEREDSTYEQYF
j_call: TRBJ2-1; v_call: TRBV3-1; cdr3_aa: CASSAGGPGNEQFF
j_call: TRBJ1-1; v_call: TRBV2; cdr3_aa: CASSEQGGTEAFF
j_call: TRBJ2-5; v_call: TRBV7-2; cdr3_aa: CASSPGLARVETQYF
j_call: TRBJ1-5; v_call: TRBV29-1; cdr3_aa: CSAGGTQRQPQHF
j_call: TRBJ1-3; v_call: TRBV4-2; cdr3_aa: CASSQGATAVGGNTIYF
j_call: TRBJ2-1; v_call: TRBV27; cdr3_aa: CASSLTSGGWNEQFF
j_call: TRBJ1-4; v_call: TRBV3-1; cdr3_aa: CASSDGTGALVMFF
j_call: TRBJ2-7; v_call: TRBV6-5; cdr3_aa: CASSYSAGGPSSYEQYF
j_call: TRBJ2-5; v_call: TRBV12-3/TRBV12-4; cdr3_aa: CASSGLAGVQETQYF
j_call: TRBJ1-1; v_call: TRBV6-1; cdr3_aa: CASRGQGAEAFF
j_call: TRBJ2-7; v_call: TRBV20-1; cdr3_aa: CSARTDRASYEQYF
j_call: TRBJ2-1; v_call: TRBV6-1; cdr3_aa: CASSVTTWGEQFF
j_call: TRBJ2-2; v_call: TRBV2; cdr3_aa: CASTRTSGNTGELFF
j_call: TRBJ1-6; v_call: TRBV28; cdr3_aa: CASSLNSPLHF
j_call: TRBJ1-1; v_call: TRBV13; cdr3_aa: CASSLGGTANTEAFF
j_call: TRBJ2-3; v_call: TRBV12-5; cdr3_aa: CASGPGTGITDTQYF
j_call: TRBJ2-3; v_call: TRBV5-5; cdr3_aa: CASSLGQSPAFSTDTQYF
j_call: TRBJ2-3; v_call: TRBV5-1; cdr3_aa: CASSLMTSGGGADTQYF
j_call: TRBJ2-3; v_call: TRBV11-2; cdr3_aa: CASSSASGLAGVNTDTQYF
j_call: TRBJ2-1; v_call: TRBV3-1; cdr3_aa: CASSQDRLANEQFF
j_call: TRBJ1-5; v_call: TRBV24-1; cdr3_aa: CATSDRDQPQHF
j_call: TRBJ2-7; v_call: TRBV6-1; cdr3_aa: CASRKTLAGHRYEQYF
j_call: TRBJ1-1; v_call: TRBV28; cdr3_aa: CASLIPGQGSTEAFF
j_call: TRBJ2-1; v_call: TRBV29-1; cdr3_aa: CSVENNRGGEQFF
j_call: TRBJ2-3; v_call: TRBV15; cdr3_aa: CATSRDQGSDTQYF
j_call: TRBJ1-5; v_call: TRBV25-1; cdr3_aa: CASSELQGPQNSNQPQHF
j_call: TRBJ2-2; v_call: TRBV5-1; cdr3_aa: CASSYRTGETGELFF
j_call: TRBJ2-2; v_call: TRBV12-3/TRBV12-4; cdr3_aa: CASSWLAGGPNLAGELFF
j_call: TRBJ1-1; v_call: TRBV15; cdr3_aa: CATSRAFPEAFF
j_call: TRBJ2-2; v_call: TRBV29-1; cdr3_aa: CSVGLGQGEAGELFF
j_call: TRBJ2-7; v_call: TRBV13; cdr3_aa: CASSYGAGSSYEQYF
j_call: TRBJ1-1; v_call: TRBV12-3/TRBV12-4; cdr3_aa: CASSRLGNTEAFF
j_call: TRBJ1-2; v_call: TRBV2; cdr3_aa: CASRSTGGRDYGYTF
j_call: TRBJ2-1; v_call: TRBV6-2/TRBV6-3; cdr3_aa: CASSTLIADPANEQFF
j_call: TRBJ2-1; v_call: TRBV27; cdr3_aa: CASSILAVSYNEQFF
j_call: TRBJ2-2; v_call: TRBV3-1; cdr3_aa: CASSPQGGTNTGELFF
j_call: TRBJ2-2; v_call: TRBV5-5; cdr3_aa: CASSPGPGSGELFF
j_call: TRBJ2-7; v_call: TRBV6-1; cdr3_aa: CASRSQGAARNYEQYF
j_call: TRBJ1-5; v_call: TRBV10-3; cdr3_aa: CAIKGQTNQPQHF
j_call: TRBJ2-7; v_call: TRBV5-1; cdr3_aa: CASSLEPARYEQYF
j_call: TRBJ2-2; v_call: TRBV11-3; cdr3_aa: CASSLSPWLAGGRNTGELFF
j_call: TRBJ2-7; v_call: TRBV25-1; cdr3_aa: CASSVRDRGTHEQYF